This passage covers 18 T cell receptor beta chains from one sample sequenced in a study of neurological immune-mediated disorders. TCRdb re-called the 5' RACE reads through MiXCR, storing one row per CDR3 protein. The data contain more than 45,000 distinct CDR3 sequences, around 3.1% of them singletons. The sample was PBMCs. The receptors shown here come from a middle-aged man with multiple sclerosis.

This clonotype has at least ten counts. V is TRBV5-6 and J is TRBJ2-1; no clear D gene. With 1 base removed from V and 1 base from J, the gap between germline ends came to 6 bases. Germline V lookup: CDR1 SGHDT, CDR2 YYEEEE. This CDR3 contains 14 residues. The CDR3 DNA reads as TGTGCCAGCAGCTTGATGGGTTCCTACAATGAGCAGTTCTTC. Its translation: CASSLMGSYNEQFF. Filled out from reference TRBV5-6 and TRBJ2-1, the complete variable domain reads DAGVTQSPTHLIKTRGQQVTLRCSPKSGHDTVSWYQQALGQGPQFIFQYYEEEERQRGNFPDRFSGHQFPNYSSELNVNALLLGDSALYLCASSLMGSYNEQFFGPGTRLTVL.

At least ten counts were recorded for this clonotype. Germline is not matched at one junction end, which may reflect a read error. The chain is built from TRBV10-3 and TRBJ1-5, with D maybe TRBD1 (5 bases). Germline-derived CDR1 and CDR2 are ENHRY and SYGVKD. This CDR3 is 13 amino acids long. As DNA, the CDR3 is TGTGCCATCAGTGTGGGGGGGGATCAGCCCCAGAATTTT. Residues: CAISVGGDQPQNF.

This clonotype was seen repeatedly, ten times or more. This chain joins TRBV20-1 and TRBJ2-1; 12 nucleotides line up with TRBD1. V trimming: 2 bases; J trimming: 6 bases; junction bases outside the gene matches: 11. The CDR3 spans 17 residues. Germline V CDR1 and CDR2: DFQATT, SNEGSKA (reference sequence). The CDR3 coding sequence is TGCAGTGCTAGACCACGACCGGGACAGGGGGCTCTCAATGAGCAGTTCTTC. This encodes CSARPRPGQGALNEQFF.

This clonotype was seen many times. The chain employs TRBV20-1 and TRBJ2-3; 11 bases agree with TRBD2. Germline values: CDR1 DFQATT, CDR2 SNEGSKA (reference sequence). The trim removed 5 bases at V and 3 bases at J, leaving 4 bases unmatched. This CDR3 contains 14 residues. CDR3 DNA sequence: TGCAGTGCTCCTTCTAGCGGGGGGACAGATACGCAGTATTTT. Translated: CSAPSSGGTDTQYF.

This clonotype was seen at least ten times. The V call is TRBV29-1, the J call TRBJ1-5; unclear D gene. Germline CDR1 is SQVTM and CDR2 is ANQGSEA. With 5 bases removed from V and 3 bases from J, the gap between germline ends came to 17 bases. The CDR3 is made up of 15 amino acids. The CDR3 reads CSVLVDGFLNQPQHF. CDR3 in DNA: TGCAGCGTTCTCGTCGACGGTTTCCTCAATCAGCCCCAGCATTTT.

This clonotype has a count of ten or more. The chain uses TRBV30 and TRBJ1-5; D uncertain. The V end lost 3 bases, the J end lost 6 bases, and 12 bases lay between the germline ends. Germline-derived CDR1 and CDR2 are GTSNPN and SVGIG (reference sequence). The CDR3 has 13 amino acids. The DNA of the CDR3 is TGTGCCTGGAGCGGAGGGATTCTTCAGCCCCAGCATTTT. It yields the protein CAWSGGILQPQHF.

In this sample, this clonotype is medium-sized. The CDR3 region has the DNA TGTGCCAGCAGCTCCTACACCGGGGAGCTGTTTTTT. This sequence encodes CASSSYTGELFF. This sequence joins TRBV7-2 and TRBJ2-2, with D unresolved. Trimming shortened V by 4 bases and J by 3 bases, and 3 bases separated the two germline ends. Germline values: CDR1 SGHTA, CDR2 FQGNSA. The CDR3 covers 12 residues.

Details on this clonotype: A read error may be the cause here, since a much bigger clone is one base away. The chain has TRBV6-2 or TRBV6-3 and TRBJ2-6; TRBD1 aligns across 8 bases. Germline-derived CDR1 and CDR2 are MNHEY and SVGEGT. The CDR3 runs to 18 residues. CDR3 sequence reads: CASSYQQGGQTGAKVLTF. Written as DNA, the CDR3 is TGTGCCAGCAGTTACCAACAGGGGGGTCAGACTGGGGCCAAAGTCCTGACTTTC.

In its sample, this clonotype was seen many times. The V call is TRBV2, the J call TRBJ1-5; the D gene is possibly TRBD1 (5 bases). Germline V gene lookup returns CDR1 SNHLY and CDR2 FYNNEI. With 2 bases removed from V and 7 bases from J, the gap between germline ends came to 9 bases. This CDR3 is built from 13 residues. CDR3 coding DNA: TGTGCCAGCAGTGAAAGGGGTATGCAGCCCCAGCATTTT. Translated: CASSERGMQPQHF.

This clonotype has more than one count but fewer than ten. Being one base from a much bigger clone, this may be a read error. This chain uses TRBV12-5 with TRBJ2-3; no clear D. The CDR3 contains 13 residues. V dropped 5 bases and J dropped 4 bases, with 10 bases sitting between them. CDR1 and CDR2 from the germline V gene are LGHNT and FRNRAP. In DNA, the CDR3 is TGTGCTAGTGGTCTTAGAATCCCAGATACGCAGTATTTT. Its translation: CASGLRIPDTQYF. The full variable domain, rest sourced from reference TRBV12-5 and TRBJ2-3, is DARVTQTPRHKVTEMGQEVTMRCQPILGHNTVFWYRQTMMQGLELLAYFRNRAPLDDSGMPKDRFSAEMPDATLATLKIQPSEPRDSAVYFCASGLRIPDTQYFGPGTRLTVL.

This clonotype occurred a few times. The chain joins TRBV9 to TRBJ1-5, with D tentatively TRBD1 (5 bases). The CDR3 is made up of 15 amino acids. Trimming left V 0 bases short and J 5 bases short, with 12 bases between. The germline CDR1 and CDR2 sequences are SGDLS and YYNGEE. The CDR3 is CASSVDGRVHQPQHF. As DNA, the CDR3 is TGTGCCAGCAGCGTAGATGGCAGGGTACATCAGCCCCAGCATTTT.

This clonotype has ten or more counts. The CDR3 DNA is TGCGCCAGCAGCTTGGGACTAGCGGGGGAGGGCACAGATACGCAGTATTTT. It codes for CASSLGLAGEGTDTQYF. This chain connects TRBV5-1 to TRBJ2-3; 12 bases fit TRBD2. CDR1 and CDR2 from the germline V gene are SGHRS and YFSETQ. Unmatched junction bases numbered 3, after V lost 0 bases and J lost 1 base. The CDR3 spans 17 residues.

This clonotype was detected ten times or more. The chain recombines TRBV21-1 with TRBJ1-1; no check of the table's D call, TRBD1, against the DNA was made. TRBV21-1 is an annotated pseudogene. This CDR3 region has 12 residues. CDR3 sequence reads: CASSTRQDEAFF. CDR3 DNA sequence: TGTGCCAGCAGCACGCGACAGGATGAAGCTTTCTTT.

At least ten counts were recorded for this clonotype. The chain employs TRBV12-3 or TRBV12-4 and TRBJ1-5, with TRBD1 identical over 7 bases. V lost 6 bases to trimming and J lost 3 bases; unmatched junction nucleotides: 5. The CDR3 is 14 amino acids. This chain's CDR3 is CASSTTGFNQPQHF. CDR3 coding DNA: TGTGCCAGCAGCACGACAGGGTTCAATCAGCCCCAGCATTTT.

Many counts were recorded for this clonotype. V and J are TRBV7-9 and TRBJ1-6; 8 bases are shared with TRBD1. V dropped 7 bases and J dropped 9; count of bases not matched to a gene: 11. The germline gives CDR1 SEHNR, CDR2 FQNEAQ (reference sequence). This CDR3 comprises 15 residues. The DNA of the CDR3 is TGTGCCAGCACAGACAGGGGAAGCGGCGGTTCACCCCTCCACTTT. The encoded protein is CASTDRGSGGSPLHF.

In its sample, this clonotype was seen many times. This chain uses TRBV27 with TRBJ2-7; tentative D call: TRBD1 (5 bases). The germline V and J ends were trimmed by 4 bases and 5 bases, with 12 bases remaining between them. The germline CDR1 and CDR2 sequences are MNHEY and SMNVEV (reference sequence). The CDR3 has 13 residues. The CDR3 reads CASSSYRRDEQYF. Here the CDR3 DNA reads TGTGCCAGCAGTTCCTACCGCAGGGACGAGCAGTACTTC.

This clonotype was seen many times. CDR3: CATSLGTSGNNEQFF. As DNA, the CDR3 is TGTGCCACCAGTCTTGGGACTAGCGGTAACAATGAGCAGTTCTTC. The chain has TRBV15 and TRBJ2-1; TRBD2 matches 11 bases. Unmatched junction bases numbered 6, after V lost 6 bases and J lost 5 bases. Germline assignment: CDR1 LNHNV and CDR2 YYDKDF (reference sequence). This CDR3 contains 15 residues.

This clonotype occurred many times. The rearrangement links TRBV20-1 to TRBJ2-1, with 9 positions matching TRBD1. The V and J ends lost 5 bases and 0 bases, in that order; junction bases with no gene match: 14. There are 18 residues in the CDR3. CDR1 and CDR2 (germline): DFQATT, SNEGSKA (reference sequence). As DNA, the CDR3 is TGCAGTGCTGGGGTCATCCCTGGACAGGGGAGCTCCTACAATGAGCAGTTCTTC. Its protein is CSAGVIPGQGSSYNEQFF.